The present entry profiles one T cell receptor beta chain with its context. Its recognized antigen is unknown. No base qualities exist here, and no much larger clone lies one base off it. This CDR3 is also generated by other DNA sequences in the sample. The data stem from a study of T cells in localized non-small cell lung cancer (dated by TCRdb to the early 2020s). Looking at the study overall: The study analyzed T cell repertoires of about 230 early-stage NSCLC patients, comparing tumors and uninvolved tumor-adjacent lungs. All 230 or so NSCLC patients in the cohort were treatment-naive and had localized lung tumors that were resected. Of the NSCLC patients, 129 were male and about 97 were female, and the mean age was around 70 years. The investigation overall reported the following: Higher blood T cell density associated with longer overall survival, while higher adjacent-lung clonality associated with shorter survival. Because the study design was exploratory, TCR variables were selected using unadjusted p-values without false-discovery rate correction. Uninvolved tumor-adjacent lung showed the highest T cell clonality, higher than tumor, which suggests more focused antigenic responses in the uninvolved tumor-adjacent lung. Multi-region tumor sequencing was not performed, so intratumor heterogeneity could not be excluded. Of the top 100 tumor clones, a median of 57 were detected in paired uninvolved adjacent lung; approximately 30 were also among that lung's top 100.

The immunoSEQ Assay was used to sequence TCR beta CDR3 regions from DNA. The original methods were these. To compute T cell density, TCR beta template counts were normalized to usable DNA, which was estimated by amplifying housekeeping genes. Richness was estimated with the preseqR package, extrapolating to 400,000 templates for PBMC samples and 120,000 templates for tissue samples. Clonality was taken to be one minus Pielou's evenness. To identify tissue-enriched TCRs, differential abundance testing was run on productive amino-acid clonotypes with a minimum total count of 5 and an alpha of 0.1. Repertoire overlap between compartments was quantified with the Jaccard Index and Morisita Overlap Index. TCR beta CDR3s were clustered by GLIPH together with public tetramer-defined viral CDR3s, and at least three viral sequences plus V-gene enrichment were required for viral motifs. The source is immuneACCESS, and TCRdb retained only in-frame sequences with V and J called. Part of the clones is not carried over; for the studies checked, unresolved V genes explain less than half of this, and the remainder is unexplained. V and J calls and clone size are copied from that table; D and trimming were computed from the DNA. For this sample the table gives tens of thousands of clones, of which around 90% were detected only once. The top ten hold less than 25% of the sample.

The V end gives up 5 bases and the J end 5 bases, leaving 6 bases in the junction not matched to a gene. The cysteine opens and the phenylalanine closes a CDR3 of 14 amino acids. The read is trimmed to its CDR3 DNA, 42 bases read in frame from base 1. The CDR1 and CDR2 encoded by the germline V gene are SGHAT and FQNNGV. At diagnosis, peripheral blood, uninvolved tumor-adjacent lung and tumor were collected and stored as a combination of fresh-frozen and FFPE material. For TCR repertoire profiling, blood samples were analyzed in the form of peripheral blood mononuclear cells. Recombination joined TRBV11-2 with TRBJ1-2; 9 central nucleotides agree with TRBD1. This sequence originates from a woman aged 35 to 75 with stage I squamous cell lung carcinoma. The sample consisted of peripheral blood, taken before any cancer treatment. The CDR3 protein sequence reads: CASSTGGEGYGYTF. The DNA reads as follows: TGTGCCAGCAGCACAGGGGGCGAAGGATATGGCTACACCTTC. Reference TRBV11-2 and TRBJ1-2 genes cover what lies past the CDR3, so the full variable domain is EAGVAQSPRYKIIEKRQSVAFWCNPISGHATLYWYQQILGQGPKLLIQFQNNGVVDDSQLPKDRFSAERLKGVDSTLKIQPAKLEDSAVYLCASSTGGEGYGYTFGSGTRLTVV.